This T cell receptor (beta chain) was retrieved from a study of blood T cell repertoires in COVID-19. Study at large: Acute-phase and convalescent COVID-19 samples originated in the United States, Italy and Spain.

The CDR3 totals 21 residues. V gave up 5 bases and J gave up 8 bases, with 37 bases separating them. CDR1 and CDR2 (germline): MNHEY, SMNVEV (reference sequence). The study assigned cohorts using participant-reported clinical history. Repertoires were generated with immunoSEQ multiplex PCR, while TCRdb's copy carries only in-frame clones and drops some. In the table there are roughly 310,000 clones, over 85% of which are singletons. The sample comprised PBMCs or T cells enriched from blood (not recorded which). This TCR was sampled from a man in his sixties who had recovered from COVID-19. The rearrangement links TRBV27 to TRBJ2-1; D is unresolved. CDR3 DNA sequence: TGTGCCAGCAGTCACTCCTCATTCATAGGCCCTATAATTCCGGGTCTCGATGAGCAGTTCTTC. This codes for CASSHSSFIGPIIPGLDEQFF.